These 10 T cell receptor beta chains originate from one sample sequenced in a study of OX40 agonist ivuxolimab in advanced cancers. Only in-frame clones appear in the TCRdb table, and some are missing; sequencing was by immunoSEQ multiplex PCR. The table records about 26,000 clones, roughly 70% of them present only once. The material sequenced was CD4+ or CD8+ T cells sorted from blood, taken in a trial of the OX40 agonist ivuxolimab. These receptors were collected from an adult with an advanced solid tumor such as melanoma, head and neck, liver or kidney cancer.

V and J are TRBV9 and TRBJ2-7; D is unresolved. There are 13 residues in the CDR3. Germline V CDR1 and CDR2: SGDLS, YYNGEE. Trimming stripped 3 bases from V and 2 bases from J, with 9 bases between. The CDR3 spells CASSATPTYEQYF. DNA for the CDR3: TGTGCCAGCAGCGCAACCCCCACCTACGAGCAGTACTTC.

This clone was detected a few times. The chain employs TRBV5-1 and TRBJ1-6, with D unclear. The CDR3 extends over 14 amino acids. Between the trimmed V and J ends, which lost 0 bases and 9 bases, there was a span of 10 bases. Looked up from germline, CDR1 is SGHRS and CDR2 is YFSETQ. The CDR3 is CASSLEGQISPLHF. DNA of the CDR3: TGCGCCAGCAGCTTGGAAGGGCAAATTTCACCCCTCCACTTT.

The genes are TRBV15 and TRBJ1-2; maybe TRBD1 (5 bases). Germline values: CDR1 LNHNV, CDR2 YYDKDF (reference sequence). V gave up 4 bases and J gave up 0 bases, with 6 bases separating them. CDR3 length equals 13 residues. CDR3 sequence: CATSTTANYGYTF. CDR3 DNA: TGTGCCACCAGCACGACAGCTAACTATGGCTACACCTTC.

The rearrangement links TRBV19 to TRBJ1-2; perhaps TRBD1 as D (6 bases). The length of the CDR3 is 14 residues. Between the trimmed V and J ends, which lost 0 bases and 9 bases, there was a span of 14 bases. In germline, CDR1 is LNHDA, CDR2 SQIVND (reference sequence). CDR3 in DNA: TGTGCCAGTAGTATAGATCTACAGGGAAACAGCTACACCTTC. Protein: CASSIDLQGNSYTF. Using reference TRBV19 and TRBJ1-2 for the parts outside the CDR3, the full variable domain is DGGITQSPKYLFRKEGQNVTLSCEQNLNHDAMYWYRQDPGQGLRLIYYSQIVNDFQKGDIAEGYSVSREKKESFPLTVTSAQKNPTAFYLCASSIDLQGNSYTFGSGTRLTVV.

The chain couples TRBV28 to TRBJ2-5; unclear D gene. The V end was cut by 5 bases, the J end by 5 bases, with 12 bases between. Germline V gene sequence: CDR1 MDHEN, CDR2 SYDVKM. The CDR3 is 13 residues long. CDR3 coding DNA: TGTGCCAGCAGTCCGGGCCCTGGGGAGACCCAGTACTTC. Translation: CASSPGPGETQYF.

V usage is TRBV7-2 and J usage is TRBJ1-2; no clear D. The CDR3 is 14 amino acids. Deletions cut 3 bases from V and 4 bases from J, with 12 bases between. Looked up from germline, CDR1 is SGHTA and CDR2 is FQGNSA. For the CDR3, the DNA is TGTGCCAGCAGCTTGGGTTCGACGGCCTATGGCTACACCTTC. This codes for CASSLGSTAYGYTF.

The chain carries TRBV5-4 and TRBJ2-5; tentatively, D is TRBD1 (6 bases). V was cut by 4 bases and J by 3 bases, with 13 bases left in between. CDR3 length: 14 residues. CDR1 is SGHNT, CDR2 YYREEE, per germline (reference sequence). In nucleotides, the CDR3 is TGTGCCAGCAGCGCCGGACAGAGGGAAGAGACCCAGTACTTC. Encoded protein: CASSAGQREETQYF.

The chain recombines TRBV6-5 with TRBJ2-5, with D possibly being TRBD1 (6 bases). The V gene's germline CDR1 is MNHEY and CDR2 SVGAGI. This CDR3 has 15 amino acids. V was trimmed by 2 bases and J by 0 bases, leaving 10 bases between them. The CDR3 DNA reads TGTGCCAGCAGTTACGACGACAGGTACCAAGAGACCCAGTACTTC. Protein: CASSYDDRYQETQYF.

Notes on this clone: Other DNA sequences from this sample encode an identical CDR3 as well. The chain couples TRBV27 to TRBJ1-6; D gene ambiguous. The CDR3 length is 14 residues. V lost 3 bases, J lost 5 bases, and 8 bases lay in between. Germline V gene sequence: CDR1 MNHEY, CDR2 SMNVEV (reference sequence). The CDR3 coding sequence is TGTGCCAGCAGTTTCGAACGGAATAATTCACCCCTCCACTTT. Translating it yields CASSFERNNSPLHF.

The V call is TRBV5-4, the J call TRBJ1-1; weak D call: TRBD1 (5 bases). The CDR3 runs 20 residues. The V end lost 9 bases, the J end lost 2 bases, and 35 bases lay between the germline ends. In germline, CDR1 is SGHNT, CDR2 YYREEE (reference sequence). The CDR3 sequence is CATHPTPDWTSLLLNTEAFF. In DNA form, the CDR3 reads TGTGCCACCCACCCCACCCCCGACTGGACATCTCTGCTACTTAACACTGAAGCTTTCTTT. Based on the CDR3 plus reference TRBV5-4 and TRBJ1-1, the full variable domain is ETGVTQSPTHLIKTRGQQVTLRCSSQSGHNTVSWYQQALGQGPQFIFQYYREEENGRGNFPPRFSGLQFPNYSSELNVNALELDDSALYLCATHPTPDWTSLLLNTEAFFGQGTRLTVV.